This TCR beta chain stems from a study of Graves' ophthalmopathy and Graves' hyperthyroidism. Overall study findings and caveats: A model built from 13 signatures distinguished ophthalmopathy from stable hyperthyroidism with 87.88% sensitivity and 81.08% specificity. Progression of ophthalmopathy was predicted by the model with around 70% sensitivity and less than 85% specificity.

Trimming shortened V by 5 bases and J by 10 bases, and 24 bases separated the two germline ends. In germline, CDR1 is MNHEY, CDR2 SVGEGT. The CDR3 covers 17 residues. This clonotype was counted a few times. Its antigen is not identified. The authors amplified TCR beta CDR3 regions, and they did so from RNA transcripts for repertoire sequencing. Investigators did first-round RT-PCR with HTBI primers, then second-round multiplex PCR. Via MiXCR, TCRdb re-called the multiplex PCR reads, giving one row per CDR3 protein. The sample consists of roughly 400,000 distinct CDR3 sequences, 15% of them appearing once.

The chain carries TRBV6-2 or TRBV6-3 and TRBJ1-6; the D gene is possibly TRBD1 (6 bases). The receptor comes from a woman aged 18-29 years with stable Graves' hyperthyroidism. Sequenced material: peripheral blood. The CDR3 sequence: CASSPLGGGLVRSPLHF. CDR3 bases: TGTGCCAGCAGTCCCCTCGGCGGGGGGCTTGTCCGGTCACCCCTCCACTTT.